This TCR beta chain was documented in a study of radiotherapy plus CTLA-4 blockade in lung cancer. Looked up from germline, CDR1 is LNHNV and CDR2 is YYDKDF (reference sequence). With 0 bases clipped from V and 7 bases from J, the junction kept 7 bases outside the gene matches. CDR3 length: 15 amino acids. Measured with immunoSEQ multiplex PCR; TCRdb has only the in-frame clones, and not every one. The table shows 81,000 or so clones, with around 84% occurring only once. The specimen was peripheral blood, collected from a patient treated with radiotherapy plus ipilimumab. The chain is built from TRBV15 and TRBJ2-7, with 9 bases fitting TRBD1. The TCR comes from a human donor with non-small cell lung cancer who had stable disease on radiotherapy plus ipilimumab. The CDR3 DNA follows: TGTGCCACCAGCAGAGATCGGGGGACAGGGAGGGAGCAGTACTTC. Translation: CATSRDRGTGREQYF.